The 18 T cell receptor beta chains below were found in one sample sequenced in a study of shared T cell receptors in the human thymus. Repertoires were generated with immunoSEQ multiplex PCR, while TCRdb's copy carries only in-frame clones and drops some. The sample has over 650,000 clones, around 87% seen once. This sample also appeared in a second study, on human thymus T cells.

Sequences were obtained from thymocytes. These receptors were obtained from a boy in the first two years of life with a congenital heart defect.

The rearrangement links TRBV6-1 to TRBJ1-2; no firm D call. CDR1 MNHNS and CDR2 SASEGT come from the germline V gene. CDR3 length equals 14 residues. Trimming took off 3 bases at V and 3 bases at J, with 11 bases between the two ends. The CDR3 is CASSDGDGDYGYTF. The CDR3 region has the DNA TGTGCCAGCAGTGACGGGGATGGGGACTATGGCTACACCTTC.

CDR3 protein: CAIRAGTGSHEQYF. The CDR3 bases are TGTGCCATCAGGGCCGGGACAGGGAGCCACGAGCAGTACTTC. The V and J genes are TRBV10-3 and TRBJ2-7; TRBD1 aligns across 9 bases. The CDR3 totals 14 residues. Per the germline V gene, CDR1 is ENHRY and CDR2 is SYGVKD. The V gene end was trimmed by 6 bases and the J gene end by 5 bases; junction bases not matched to a gene: 8.

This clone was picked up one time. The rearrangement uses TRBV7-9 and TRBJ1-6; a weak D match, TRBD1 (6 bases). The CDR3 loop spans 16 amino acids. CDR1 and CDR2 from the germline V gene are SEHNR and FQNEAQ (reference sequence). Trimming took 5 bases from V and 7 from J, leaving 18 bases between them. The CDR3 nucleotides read TGTGCCAGCAGCATTGCCACAGGGCCGCGGAATTCACCCCTCCACTTT. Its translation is CASSIATGPRNSPLHF.

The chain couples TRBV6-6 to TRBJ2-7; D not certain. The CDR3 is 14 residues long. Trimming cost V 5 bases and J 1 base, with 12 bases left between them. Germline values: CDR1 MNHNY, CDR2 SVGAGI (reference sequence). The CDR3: CASSAVPPSYEQYF. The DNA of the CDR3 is TGTGCCAGCAGTGCGGTGCCCCCTTCCTACGAGCAGTACTTC.

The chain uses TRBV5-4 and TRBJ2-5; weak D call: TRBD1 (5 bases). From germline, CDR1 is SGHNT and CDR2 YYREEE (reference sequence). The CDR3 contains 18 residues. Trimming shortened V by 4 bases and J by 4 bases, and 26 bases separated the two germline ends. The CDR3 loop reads CASSGLGSRVLQGETQYF. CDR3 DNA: TGTGCCAGCAGCGGTTTAGGGTCAAGGGTCCTCCAGGGAGAGACCCAGTACTTC.

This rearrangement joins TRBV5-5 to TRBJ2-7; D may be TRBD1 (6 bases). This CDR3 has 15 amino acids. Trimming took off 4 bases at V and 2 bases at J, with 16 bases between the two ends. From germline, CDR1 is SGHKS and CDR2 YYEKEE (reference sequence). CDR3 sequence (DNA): TGTGCCAGCAGCACGGGTCGGCAGGGGCCCTACGAGCAGTACTTC. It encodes CASSTGRQGPYEQYF. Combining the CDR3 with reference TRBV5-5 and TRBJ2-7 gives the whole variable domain DAGVTQSPTHLIKTRGQQVTLRCSPISGHKSVSWYQQVLGQGPQFIFQYYEKEERGRGNFPDRFSARQFPNYSSELNVNALLLGDSALYLCASSTGRQGPYEQYFGPGTRLTVT.

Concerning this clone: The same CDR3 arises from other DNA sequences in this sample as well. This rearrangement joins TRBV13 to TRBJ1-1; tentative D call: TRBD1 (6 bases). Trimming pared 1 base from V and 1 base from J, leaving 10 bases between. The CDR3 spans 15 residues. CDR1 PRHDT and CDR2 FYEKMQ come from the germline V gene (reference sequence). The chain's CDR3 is CASSLEGQKNTEAFF. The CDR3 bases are TGTGCCAGCAGCTTAGAAGGACAGAAGAACACTGAAGCTTTCTTT. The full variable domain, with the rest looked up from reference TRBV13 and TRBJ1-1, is AAGVIQSPRHLIKEKRETATLKCYPIPRHDTVYWYQQGPGQDPQFLISFYEKMQSDKGSIPDRFSAQQFSDYHSELNMSSLELGDSALYFCASSLEGQKNTEAFFGQGTRLTVV.

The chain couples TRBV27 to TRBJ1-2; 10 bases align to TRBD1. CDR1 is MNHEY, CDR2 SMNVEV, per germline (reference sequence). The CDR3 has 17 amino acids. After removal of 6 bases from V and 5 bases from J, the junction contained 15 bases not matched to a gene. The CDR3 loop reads CASSPPPRTGGVYGYTF. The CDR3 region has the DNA TGTGCCAGCAGCCCTCCCCCTCGGACAGGGGGAGTTTATGGCTACACCTTC.

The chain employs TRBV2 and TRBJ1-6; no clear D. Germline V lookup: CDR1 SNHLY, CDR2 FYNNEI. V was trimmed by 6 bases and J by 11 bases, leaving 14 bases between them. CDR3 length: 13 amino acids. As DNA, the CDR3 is TGTGCCAGCAGGCGACGGGGTTATCCACCCCTCCACTTT. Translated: CASRRRGYPPLHF.

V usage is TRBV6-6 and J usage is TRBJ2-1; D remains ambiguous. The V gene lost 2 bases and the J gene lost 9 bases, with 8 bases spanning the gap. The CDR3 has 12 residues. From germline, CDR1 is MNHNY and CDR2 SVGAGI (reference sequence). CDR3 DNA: TGTGCCAGCAGTTACCCCCACGGTGAGCAGTTCTTC. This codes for CASSYPHGEQFF.

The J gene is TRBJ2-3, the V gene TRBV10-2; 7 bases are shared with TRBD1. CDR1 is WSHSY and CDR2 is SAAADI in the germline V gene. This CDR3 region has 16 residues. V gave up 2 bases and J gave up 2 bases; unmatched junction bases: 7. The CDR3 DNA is TGCGCCAGCAGTGAGACCGGACAGGAACACACAGATACGCAGTATTTT. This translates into CASSETGQEHTDTQYF.

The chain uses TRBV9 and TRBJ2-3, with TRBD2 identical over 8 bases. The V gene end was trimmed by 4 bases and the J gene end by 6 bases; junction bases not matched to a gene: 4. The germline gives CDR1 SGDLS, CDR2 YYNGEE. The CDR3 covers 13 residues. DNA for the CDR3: TGTGCCAGCAGCTCCCGGGGGGGGGATACGCAGTATTTT. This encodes CASSSRGGDTQYF.

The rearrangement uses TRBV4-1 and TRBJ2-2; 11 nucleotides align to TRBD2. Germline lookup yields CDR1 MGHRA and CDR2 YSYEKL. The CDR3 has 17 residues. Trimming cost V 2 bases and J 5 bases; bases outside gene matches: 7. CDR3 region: CASSQLGLAGRTGELFF. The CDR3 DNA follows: TGCGCCAGCAGCCAATTAGGACTAGCGGGCCGGACCGGGGAGCTGTTTTTT.

The CDR3 loop reads CATSRDAEISGGTDTQYF. The CDR3 DNA reads as TGTGCCACCAGCAGAGATGCGGAGATTAGCGGGGGCACAGATACGCAGTATTTT. The rearrangement uses TRBV15 and TRBJ2-3; TRBD2 aligns across 8 bases. The CDR3 is 18 amino acids. In germline, CDR1 is LNHNV, CDR2 YYDKDF (reference sequence). V lost 0 bases to trimming and J lost 1 base; unmatched junction nucleotides: 9. Together with reference TRBV15 and TRBJ2-3, the CDR3 gives the full variable domain: DAMVIQNPRYQVTQFGKPVTLSCSQTLNHNVMYWYQQKSSQAPKLLFHYYDKDFNNEADTPDNFQSRRPNTSFCFLDIRSPGLGDTAMYLCATSRDAEISGGTDTQYFGPGTRLTVL.

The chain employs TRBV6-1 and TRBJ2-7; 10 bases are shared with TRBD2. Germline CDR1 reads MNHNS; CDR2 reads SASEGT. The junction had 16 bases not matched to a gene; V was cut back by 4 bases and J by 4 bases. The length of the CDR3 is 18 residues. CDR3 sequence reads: CASSGEKRTSGASYEQYF. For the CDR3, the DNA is TGTGCCAGCAGTGGGGAAAAACGGACTAGCGGCGCTTCTTACGAGCAGTACTTC.

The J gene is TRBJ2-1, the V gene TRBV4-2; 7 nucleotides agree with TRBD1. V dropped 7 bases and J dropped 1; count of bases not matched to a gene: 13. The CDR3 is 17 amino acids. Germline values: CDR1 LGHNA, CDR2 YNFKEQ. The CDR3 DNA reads TGTGCCAGCACAATCACAGGGGACGGTTATTCCTACAATGAGCAGTTCTTC. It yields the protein CASTITGDGYSYNEQFF.

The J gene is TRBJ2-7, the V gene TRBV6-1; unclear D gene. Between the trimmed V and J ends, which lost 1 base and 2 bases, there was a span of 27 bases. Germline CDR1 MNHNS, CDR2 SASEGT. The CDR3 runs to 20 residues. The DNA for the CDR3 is TGTGCCAGCAGTGAAGGCATCTACGACAAGAAGATCTTCAGAACCTACGAGCAGTACTTC. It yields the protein CASSEGIYDKKIFRTYEQYF.

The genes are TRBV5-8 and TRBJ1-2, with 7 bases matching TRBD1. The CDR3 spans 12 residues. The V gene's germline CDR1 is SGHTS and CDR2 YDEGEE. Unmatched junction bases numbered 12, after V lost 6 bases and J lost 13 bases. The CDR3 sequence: CASIDDRDLGTF. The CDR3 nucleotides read TGTGCCAGCATCGATGACAGGGATTTAGGCACCTTC.